This entry describes one T cell receptor beta chain. Its antigen is as yet unknown. The V segment lost 4 bases and the J segment 7 bases; nucleotides outside the gene matches: 4. CDR1 and CDR2 (germline): SQVTM, ANQGSEA. The CDR3 spans 13 residues. This sample is drawn from a study of cytomegalovirus exposure and HLA in healthy donors. Researchers ran the PCR with 60 Vbeta and 13 Jbeta primers. Method: immunoSEQ multiplex PCR; TCRdb's copy keeps in-frame clones and lacks some. The table has some 130,000 clones, 82% seen once. Study-wide results and limits: Rare TCR sequences predominated, though certain public TCRs were found in many donors. A later analysis reportedly found that, within productive TCRs, an Asian-associated ancestry cluster had fewer N-insertions than the mean observed across the approximately 670 donors.

The J gene is TRBJ1-6, the V gene TRBV29-1; 7 bases agree with TRBD1. This TCR came from a woman in her forties or fifties in good health and CMV-seropositive. The sample taken for sequencing was PBMCs. The CDR3 bases are TGCAGCGTTGGACAGGGCGAGAATTCACCCCTCCACTTT. Residues: CSVGQGENSPLHF.